The source of this T cell receptor beta chain is a study of cytomegalovirus exposure and HLA in healthy donors. Findings and caveats of the study: Accounts indicate the classifier identified cytomegalovirus status with strong specificity and sensitivity.

Germline assignment: CDR1 SEHNR and CDR2 FQNEAQ (reference sequence). V was pared by 5 bases and J by 3 bases, with 18 bases between. This CDR3 spans 16 amino acids. This clone showed up just once. Its antigen is not known. Here immunoSEQ multiplex PCR was the method, and the copy in TCRdb shows in-frame clones only, minus some. The sample lists 140,000 or so clones, approximately 89% occurring once. The TCR comes from a woman between 18 and 29 years old in good health and CMV-seropositive. Sequencing input: PBMCs. The chain joins TRBV7-9 to TRBJ2-3; perhaps TRBD1 as D (5 bases). CDR3 nucleotides: TGTGCCAGCAGCCCTCGTGAGCAGGGCTTTACAGATACGCAGTATTTT. Its protein product is CASSPREQGFTDTQYF.